Listed here are 12 T cell receptor beta chains from one sample, sequenced in a study of monozygotic twins with inflammatory bowel disease. Using the 5' RACE reads, TCRdb records one entry per CDR3 protein without DNA. This table lists 200,000 to 250,000 distinct CDR3 sequences. Sequencing was performed on blood. The source of these receptors is a human donor with ulcerative colitis or Crohn's disease, or a healthy co-twin of an affected twin (not recorded which).

The chain employs TRBV15 and TRBJ1-1; TCRdb selects TRBD1, and the lack of DNA leaves this call unchecked. Germline CDR1 LNHNV, CDR2 YYDKDF (reference sequence). This CDR3 has 14 amino acids. The CDR3 reads CATSSNRANTEAFF. Using reference TRBV15 and TRBJ1-1 for the parts outside the CDR3, the full variable domain is DAMVIQNPRYQVTQFGKPVTLSCSQTLNHNVMYWYQQKSSQAPKLLFHYYDKDFNNEADTPDNFQSRRPNTSFCFLDIRSPGLGDTAMYLCATSSNRANTEAFFGQGTRLTVV.

The J gene is TRBJ2-7, the V gene TRBV12-3 or TRBV12-4; TCRdb selects TRBD1, and the lack of DNA leaves this call unchecked. The CDR3 consists of 14 residues. The CDR3 loop reads CASSLNQGAYEQYF.

The rearrangement uses TRBV20-1 and TRBJ1-1; TCRdb's D call, TRBD1, is unchecked because there is no DNA. Germline V lookup: CDR1 DFQATT, CDR2 SNEGSKA (reference sequence). CDR3 length: 14 residues. The CDR3 sequence: CSAAGQGLNTEAFF.

The chain carries TRBV18 and TRBJ1-1. This CDR3 comprises 15 residues. The germline CDR1 and CDR2 sequences are KGHSH and LQKENI. This chain's CDR3 is CASSPTTNLNTEAFF.

This chain connects TRBV7-2 to TRBJ2-3. This CDR3 contains 14 residues. The germline V gene encodes CDR1 SGHTA and CDR2 FQGNSA. The CDR3 region is CASSAYLLLDTQYF. The full variable domain, rest sourced from reference TRBV7-2 and TRBJ2-3, is GAGVSQSPSNKVTEKGKDVELRCDPISGHTALYWYRQSLGQGLEFLIYFQGNSAPDKSGLPSDRFSAERTGGSVSTLTIQRTQQEDSAVYLCASSAYLLLDTQYFGPGTRLTVL.

The CDR3 protein is CASSSKGVYGYTF. The chain is built from TRBV6-6 and TRBJ1-2; TCRdb returns TRBD1, unconfirmable since there is no DNA. CDR3 size: 13 residues. Germline CDR1 MNHNY, CDR2 SVGAGI (reference sequence).

The chain recombines TRBV7-3 with TRBJ2-1. The length of the CDR3 is 15 residues. Per germline, CDR1 SGHTA and CDR2 FQGTGA. The CDR3 loop reads CASSSTRDSYNEQFF. Full variable domain (outside the CDR3, taken from reference TRBV7-3 and TRBJ2-1): GAGVSQTPSNKVTEKGKYVELRCDPISGHTALYWYRQSLGQGPEFLIYFQGTGAADDSGLPNDRFFAVRPEGSVSTLKIQRTERGDSAVYLCASSSTRDSYNEQFFGPGTRLTVL.

The V and J genes are TRBV6-1 and TRBJ1-6; absent DNA, TCRdb's TRBD1 call cannot be checked. The V gene's germline CDR1 is MNHNS and CDR2 SASEGT. CDR3 length: 15 residues. The CDR3: CASSSLGVPNSPLHF.

The chain links TRBV6-2 or TRBV6-3 to TRBJ2-1. This CDR3 is 14 amino acids long. CDR1 and CDR2 (germline): MNHEY, SVGEGT. CDR3 sequence reads: CASSYLTSNDEQFF.

V and J are TRBV7-9 and TRBJ2-2; the D call from TCRdb, TRBD2, cannot be confirmed without DNA. CDR1 is SEHNR, CDR2 FQNEAQ, per germline (reference sequence). The CDR3 extends over 12 amino acids. Here the CDR3 reads CATSTNTGELFF.

The rearrangement links TRBV28 to TRBJ1-5. CDR3 length: 15 amino acids. Germline V gene sequence: CDR1 MDHEN, CDR2 SYDVKM. This chain's CDR3 is CASTQRSGNYQPQHF.

The chain is built from TRBV5-5 and TRBJ2-1; TCRdb's D call of TRBD1 is untestable without DNA. Germline lookup yields CDR1 SGHKS and CDR2 YYEKEE (reference sequence). CDR3 size: 15 residues. The CDR3 reads CASSPRGGRGNEQFF.